The rows below give T cell receptor beta chains drawn from one sample of a study of blood T cell repertoires in COVID-19. The repertoire was sequenced with immunoSEQ multiplex PCR; TCRdb's copy has only in-frame clones and lacks some. The sample includes about 140,000 clones, 70% to 90% seen only once; the top ten take around 2.9%. The specimen sequenced was peripheral blood. The source is a man between 50 and 59 years old with acute or convalescent COVID-19. CDR3s include the opening cysteine and the closing phenylalanine or tryptophan. Each record gives: clone size, V gene, D gene, J gene, CDR3 protein, CDR3 DNA. D genes are given only for firm matches. Clone size is shown for a subset of rows, as once, few, many or a class of expanded clone.

once	TRBV28	TRBD1	TRBJ2-6	CASRQGTSGANVLTF	TGTGCCTCTCGACAGGGAACGTCTGGGGCCAACGTCCTGACTTTC
-	TRBV5-1	TRBD1	TRBJ1-6	CASSAGQGTNSPLHF	TGCGCCAGCAGCGCGGGACAGGGGACAAATTCACCCCTCCACTTT
-	TRBV12-3/TRBV12-4	-	TRBJ1-2	CASRSTGFHGYTF	TGTGCCAGCAGGTCAACAGGGTTTCATGGCTACACCTTC
-	TRBV28	-	TRBJ1-4	CASSLSGGAEEKLFF	TGTGCCAGCAGTTTATCGGGGGGCGCGGAGGAAAAACTGTTTTTT
-	TRBV27	-	TRBJ2-5	CASSPGGRGLETQYF	TGTGCCAGCAGTCCGGGAGGGAGGGGGCTTGAGACCCAGTACTTC
few	TRBV9	-	TRBJ1-1	CASSVVPTGDTEAFF	TGTGCCAGCAGCGTAGTCCCAACCGGGGACACTGAAGCTTTCTTT
-	TRBV4-1	-	TRBJ2-5	CASSQDRTEAQETQYF	TGCGCCAGCAGCCAAGATCGGACAGAGGCTCAAGAGACCCAGTACTTC
-	TRBV9	-	TRBJ1-4	CASSVEPDTTNEKLFF	TGTGCCAGCAGCGTTGAACCCGACACAACTAATGAAAAACTGTTTTTT
-	TRBV6-1	TRBD1	TRBJ2-7	CASSETGTGYEQYF	TGTGCCAGCAGTGAAACCGGGACAGGCTACGAGCAGTACTTC
-	TRBV9	TRBD1	TRBJ1-4	CASSVGQGAGEKLFF	TGTGCCAGCAGCGTAGGCCAGGGGGCGGGTGAAAAACTGTTTTTT
-	TRBV18	-	TRBJ1-5	CASSPSTARRSNQPQHF	TGTGCCAGCTCACCATCGACAGCCCGGCGGAGCAATCAGCCCCAGCATTTT
-	TRBV9	TRBD1	TRBJ1-1	CASSPSWGQPHGAFF	TGTGCCAGCAGCCCTAGTTGGGGACAGCCTCACGGAGCTTTCTTT
-	TRBV19	TRBD1	TRBJ2-7	CASRSGQGIYEQYF	TGTGCCAGTAGATCGGGACAGGGAATCTACGAGCAGTACTTC
few	TRBV24-1	-	TRBJ1-1	CATSEPGDTEAFF	TGTGCCACCAGTGAACCAGGGGATACTGAAGCTTTCTTT
-	TRBV6-1	TRBD1	TRBJ2-4	CASSESGQGAHIQYF	TGTGCCAGCAGTGAATCCGGACAGGGCGCGCACATTCAGTACTTC
-	TRBV6-1	-	TRBJ2-7	CASSPGHSYEQYF	TGTGCCAGCAGCCCAGGACACTCCTACGAGCAGTACTTC
-	TRBV10-1	TRBD2	TRBJ2-7	CASSEGGDGTYEQYF	TGCGCCAGCAGTGAGGGGGGGGACGGAACCTACGAGCAGTACTTC
-	TRBV5-1	-	TRBJ2-2	CASSTPGAGELFF	TGCGCCAGCAGCACCCCAGGGGCCGGGGAGCTGTTTTTT
-	TRBV12-3/TRBV12-4	-	TRBJ1-2	CASRWGDYGYTF	TGTGCCAGCAGATGGGGGGACTATGGCTACACCTTC
-	TRBV10-3	-	TRBJ2-7	CAISSGVEQYF	TGTGCCATATCCTCGGGGGTCGAGCAGTACTTC
once	TRBV13	-	TRBJ2-7	CASSLIGYEQYF	TGTGCCAGCAGCCTGATCGGCTACGAGCAGTACTTC
once	TRBV28	-	TRBJ2-1	CASSSPLQYNEQFF	TGTGCCAGCAGTTCCCCCCTGCAGTACAATGAGCAGTTCTTC
once	TRBV24-1	-	TRBJ2-1	CATSDRIALRGNEQFF	TGTGCCACCAGTGATCGGATCGCACTTAGGGGTAATGAGCAGTTCTTC
-	TRBV5-1	-	TRBJ2-1	CASSTGYNEQFF	TGCGCCAGCAGCACAGGGTACAATGAGCAGTTCTTC
-	TRBV2	TRBD1	TRBJ1-1	CASRAGTAYEAFF	TGTGCCAGCAGAGCCGGGACAGCCTATGAAGCTTTCTTT
-	TRBV12-5	-	TRBJ2-2	CASGLGRVRELFF	TGTGCTAGTGGTTTGGGGAGGGTTCGGGAGCTGTTTTTT
-	TRBV19	-	TRBJ1-5	CASSIPGWGNQPQHF	TGTGCCAGTAGTATCCCAGGGTGGGGCAATCAGCCCCAGCATTTT
-	TRBV28	TRBD1	TRBJ1-2	CASSRPGQTNYGYTF	TGTGCCAGCAGTCGACCGGGACAGACTAACTATGGCTACACCTTC
-	TRBV28	TRBD2	TRBJ2-3	CASSPTSSTDTQYF	TGTGCCAGCAGTCCGACTAGCTCCACCGATACGCAGTATTTT
-	TRBV24-1	TRBD2	TRBJ2-1	CATSALAGPPPSYNEQFF	TGTGCCACCAGTGCTCTAGCGGGCCCCCCCCCATCCTACAATGAGCAGTTCTTC
-	TRBV19	-	TRBJ1-2	CASSPGLNYGYTF	TGTGCCAGTAGTCCAGGACTTAACTATGGCTACACCTTC
-	TRBV6-5	-	TRBJ2-1	CASSGQLPAGTGQFF	TGTGCCAGCTCCGGTCAGCTCCCGGCGGGAACTGGGCAGTTCTTC
-	TRBV7-9	-	TRBJ1-2	CASSLPGYYGYTF	TGTGCCAGCAGCTTACCCGGGTACTATGGCTACACCTTC
few	TRBV14	-	TRBJ2-3	CASSLSVDTQYF	TGTGCCAGCAGCCTTAGCGTGGATACGCAGTATTTT
-	TRBV7-9	TRBD1	TRBJ2-7	CASSSRAGGDEQYF	TGTGCCAGCAGCTCCAGGGCAGGGGGCGACGAGCAGTACTTC
-	TRBV19	-	TRBJ1-1	CASSHRFPEAFF	TGTGCCAGTAGTCACAGGTTTCCTGAAGCTTTCTTT
-	TRBV14	TRBD1	TRBJ2-1	CASSRQGMGNEQFF	TGTGCCAGCAGCCGACAGGGGATGGGTAATGAGCAGTTCTTC
-	TRBV7-3	TRBD2	TRBJ2-3	CASSHYSGGPTDTQYF	TGTGCCAGCAGCCATTATAGCGGGGGCCCCACAGATACGCAGTATTTT
few	TRBV9	-	TRBJ2-2	CASSVSGELFF	TGTGCCAGCAGCGTATCAGGGGAGCTGTTTTTT